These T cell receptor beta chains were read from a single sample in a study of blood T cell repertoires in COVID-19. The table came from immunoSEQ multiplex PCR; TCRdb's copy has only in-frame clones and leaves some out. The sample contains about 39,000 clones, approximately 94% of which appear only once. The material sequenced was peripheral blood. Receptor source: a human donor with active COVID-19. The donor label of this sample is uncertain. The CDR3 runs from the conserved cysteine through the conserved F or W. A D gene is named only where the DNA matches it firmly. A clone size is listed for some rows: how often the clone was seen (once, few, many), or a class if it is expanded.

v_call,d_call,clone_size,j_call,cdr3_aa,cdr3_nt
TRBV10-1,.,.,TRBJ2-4,CASSDGGTKNIQYF,TGCGCCAGCAGTGACGGGGGAACCAAAAACATTCAGTACTTC
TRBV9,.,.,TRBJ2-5,CASSLDHHQETQYF,TGTGCCAGCAGTCTAGACCATCACCAAGAGACCCAGTACTTC
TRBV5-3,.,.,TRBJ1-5,CRHQAMDQPQHF,TGCCGACACCAGGCTATGGATCAGCCCCAGCATTTT
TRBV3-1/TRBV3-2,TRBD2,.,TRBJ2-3,CASSRSGTSGGSTSTDTQYF,TGTGCCAGCAGCCGCTCCGGGACTAGCGGGGGGTCCACTAGCACAGATACGCAGTATTTT
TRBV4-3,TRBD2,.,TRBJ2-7,CASSQEFYPSGSPIYEQYF,TGCGCCAGCAGCCAAGAATTTTACCCTAGCGGGTCACCCATCTACGAGCAGTACTTC
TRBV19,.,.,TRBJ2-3,CASSMQNTDTQYF,TGTGCCAGTAGTATGCAGAACACAGATACGCAGTATTTT
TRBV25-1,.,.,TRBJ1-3,CASSEPDYGNTIYF,TGTGCCAGCAGTGAGCCAGATTATGGAAACACCATATATTTT
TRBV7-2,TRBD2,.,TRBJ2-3,CASSLGTSGDTQYF,TGTGCCAGCAGCTTGGGGACTAGCGGAGATACGCAGTATTTT
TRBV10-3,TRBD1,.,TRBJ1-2,CAISPQQGIKDGYTF,TGTGCCATCAGTCCACAACAGGGGATAAAGGACGGCTACACCTTC
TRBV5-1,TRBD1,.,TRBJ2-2,CASSLAERTGPTGELFF,TGCGCCAGCAGCTTGGCCGAACGGACAGGTCCCACCGGGGAGCTGTTTTTT
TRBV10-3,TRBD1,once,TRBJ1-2,CAISEPGTGGNGYTF,TGTGCCATCAGTGAACCCGGGACAGGGGGCAATGGCTACACCTTC
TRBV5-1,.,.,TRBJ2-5,CASSLAIGERRTQYF,TGCGCCAGCAGCTTGGCGATCGGGGAGCGGCGGACCCAGTACTTC
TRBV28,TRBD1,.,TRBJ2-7,CASSYRGWNEQYF,TGTGCCAGCAGTTACAGGGGTTGGAACGAGCAGTACTTC
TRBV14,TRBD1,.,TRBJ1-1,CASSQLYRGRTEAFF,TGTGCCAGCAGCCAATTATACAGGGGGCGGACTGAAGCTTTCTTT
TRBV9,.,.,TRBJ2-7,CASSVLGEESYEQYF,TGTGCCAGCAGCGTACTGGGGGAGGAGTCCTACGAGCAGTACTTC
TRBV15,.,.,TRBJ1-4,CATSRDPRGALDEKLFF,TGTGCCACCAGCAGAGACCCCCGGGGGGCCCTTGATGAAAAACTGTTTTTT